These T cell receptor beta chains were read from a single sample in a study of T cells in Graves' hyperthyroidism and ophthalmopathy. TCRdb re-called the multiplex PCR reads with MiXCR, one entry per CDR3 protein. The sample consists of approximately 610,000 distinct CDR3 sequences, about 15% of them appearing once. Sequenced: blood. The source is a woman aged 35 to 49 with Graves' ophthalmopathy. CDR3s include the opening cysteine and the closing phenylalanine or tryptophan. Fields, in order: V gene, J gene, clone size, D gene, CDR3 DNA, CDR3 protein. A D gene is named only where the DNA matches it firmly. Only part of the rows carry a size: once, few, many, or a class if the clone is expanded.

TRBV3-1,TRBJ2-5,.,.,TGTGCCAGCAGCCAAGATGCCAGCGCAGAGACCCAGTACTTC,CASSQDASAETQYF
TRBV6-5,TRBJ2-5,.,.,TGTGCCAGCAGTTACGGTCCGGGTACCGACGTGGACCAGTACTTC,CASSYGPGTDVDQYF
TRBV6-1,TRBJ2-7,many,.,TGTGCCAGCAGTCTGGAGGGCAGGGGCTACGAGCAGTACTTC,CASSLEGRGYEQYF
TRBV12-3/TRBV12-4,TRBJ2-3,few,TRBD2,TGTGCCAGCAGTGGAGGGACTAGCCGTCTGACAGATACGCAGTATTTT,CASSGGTSRLTDTQYF
TRBV5-1,TRBJ2-7,many,TRBD1,TGCGCCAGCAGCCGAGGGACAGGGGAATTTTACGAGCAGTACTTC,CASSRGTGEFYEQYF
TRBV28,TRBJ1-1,many,.,TGTGCCAGCAGCCTAACGTCCGCAGGGAACACTGAAGCTTTCTTT,CASSLTSAGNTEAFF
TRBV29-1,TRBJ2-5,many,TRBD1,TGCAGCGGCCAGGGACAGGGGGGTGAGACCCAGTACTTC,CSGQGQGGETQYF
TRBV18,TRBJ2-7,.,.,TGTGCCAGCTCACCACTGAAGTTGGTTCTGGGCGAGCAGTACTTC,CASSPLKLVLGEQYF
TRBV5-1,TRBJ1-2,.,.,TGCGCCAGCAGCTTGGTGTCAGGGTGGTTCTATGGCTACACCTTC,CASSLVSGWFYGYTF
TRBV6-2/TRBV6-3,TRBJ2-5,.,TRBD1,TGTGCCAGCAGAGACCGAATCGCCGGGACAGGGTACCAAGAGACCCAGTACTTC,CASRDRIAGTGYQETQYF
TRBV6-1,TRBJ1-2,many,.,TGTGCCAGCAGTGAAAACCGATTCTATGGCTACACCTTC,CASSENRFYGYTF
TRBV27,TRBJ1-1,many,.,TGTGCCAGCGGGGAGGATTGGGGCCGGACTGAAGCTTTCTTT,CASGEDWGRTEAFF
TRBV7-2,TRBJ2-5,many,TRBD1,TGTGCCAGCAGCTCCGGACAGGGGGGTCGGGAGACCCAGTACTTC,CASSSGQGGRETQYF
TRBV7-8,TRBJ2-7,many,TRBD1,TGTGCCAGCACCTCTACCAGGGGGCAAGGCGTCGTATACGAGCAGTACTTC,CASTSTRGQGVVYEQYF
TRBV6-1,TRBJ2-5,many,.,TGTGCCAGCAGTGCGGCGGGAAGACAGGGAGAGACCCAGTACTTC,CASSAAGRQGETQYF
TRBV6-2/TRBV6-3,TRBJ2-7,few,TRBD2,TGTGCCAGCAGGTCGTTAGCGGGCGAGCAGTACTTC,CASRSLAGEQYF
TRBV28,TRBJ2-5,.,.,TGTGCCAGCAGTTTAACCGGCAGGGGTCAAGAGACCCAGTACTTC,CASSLTGRGQETQYF
TRBV11-2,TRBJ2-2,.,.,TGTGCCAGCAGCTTCCTAGGGCTAGCGCGAGTTGTCGCCGGGGAGCTGTTTTTT,CASSFLGLARVVAGELFF
TRBV6-2/TRBV6-3,TRBJ1-2,many,TRBD1,TGTGCCAGCATCCAGACAGGGTCATACGGCTACACCTTC,CASIQTGSYGYTF
TRBV6-1,TRBJ2-4,many,TRBD2,TGTGCCAGCATCCCACGGGGGGAGGGCCGGGGAAACATTCAGTACTTC,CASIPRGEGRGNIQYF
TRBV28,TRBJ1-2,few,.,TGTGCCAGCAGTCCAAGGCCAAGCGGGGACTATGGCTACACCTTC,CASSPRPSGDYGYTF
TRBV6-2/TRBV6-3,TRBJ2-6,many,.,TGTGCCAGCAGTTACAGACGGGTAGGGGCCAACGTCCTGACTTTC,CASSYRRVGANVLTF
TRBV4-1,TRBJ1-2,many,.,TGCGCCAGCAGTGTACCGCAGGGAGAGGATGGCTACACCTTC,CASSVPQGEDGYTF
TRBV6-2/TRBV6-3,TRBJ2-7,.,.,TGTGCCAGCAGTCTACGACCCCACCCGAACGAGCAGTACTTC,CASSLRPHPNEQYF
TRBV20-1,TRBJ2-2,few,.,TGCAGTGCTAGGAGCCAGGGTTCCACCGGGGAGCTGTTTTTT,CSARSQGSTGELFF
TRBV10-3,TRBJ2-6,few,.,TGTGCCATCAGTGATACAAATATGTACAGCCTCTCTGGGGCCAACGTCCTGACTTTC,CAISDTNMYSLSGANVLTF